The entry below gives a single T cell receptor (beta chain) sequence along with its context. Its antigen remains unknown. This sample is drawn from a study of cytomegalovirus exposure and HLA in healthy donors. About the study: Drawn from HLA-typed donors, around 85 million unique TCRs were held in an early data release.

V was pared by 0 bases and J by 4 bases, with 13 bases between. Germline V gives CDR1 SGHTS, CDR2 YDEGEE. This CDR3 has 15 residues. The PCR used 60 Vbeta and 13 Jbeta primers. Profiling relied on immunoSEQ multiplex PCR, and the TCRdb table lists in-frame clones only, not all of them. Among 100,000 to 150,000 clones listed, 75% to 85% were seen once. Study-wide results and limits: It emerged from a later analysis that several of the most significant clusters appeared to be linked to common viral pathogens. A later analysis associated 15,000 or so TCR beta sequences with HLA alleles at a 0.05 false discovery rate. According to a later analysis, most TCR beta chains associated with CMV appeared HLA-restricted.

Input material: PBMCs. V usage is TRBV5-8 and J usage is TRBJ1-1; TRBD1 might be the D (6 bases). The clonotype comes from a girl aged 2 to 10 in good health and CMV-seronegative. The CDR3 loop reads CASSLAVQGATEAFF. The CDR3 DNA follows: TGTGCCAGCAGCTTGGCCGTACAGGGTGCCACTGAAGCTTTCTTT.